This T cell receptor beta chain was recovered during a study of T cells in Graves' hyperthyroidism and ophthalmopathy. The CDR3 contains 13 residues. Unmatched junction bases numbered 7, after V lost 6 bases and J lost 4 bases. From germline, CDR1 is DFQATT and CDR2 SNEGSKA (reference sequence). The TCR beta CDR3 regions underwent amplification using RNA transcripts as the source. Initially, a first-round RT-PCR of the TCR CDR3 employed the HTBI primer set. TCRdb re-called the multiplex PCR reads with MiXCR, one entry per CDR3 protein. The sample lists more than 500,000 distinct CDR3 sequences, around 13% occurring once.

This receptor was taken from a woman aged 40 to 50 with Graves' hyperthyroidism. V usage is TRBV20-1 and J usage is TRBJ1-2, with 8 bases aligning to TRBD1. Sequenced: blood. For the CDR3, the DNA is TGCAGTGCACCGGGACAGGACTTCTATGGCTACACCTTC. This codes for CSAPGQDFYGYTF.